Listed here are 13 T cell receptor beta chains from one sample, sequenced in a study of T cell responses to AZD1222 COVID-19 vaccine. Assay: immunoSEQ multiplex PCR; the TCRdb copy retains only in-frame clones and omits some. In the table there are some 130,000 clones, roughly 84% of which are singletons. Material: peripheral blood, obtained on day 0 of AZD1222 vaccination. The receptor set was obtained from an adult in good health.

The chain employs TRBV28 and TRBJ1-5, with 8 bases lining up with TRBD1. The V gene end was trimmed by 6 bases and the J gene end by 5 bases; junction bases not matched to a gene: 9. CDR1 MDHEN and CDR2 SYDVKM come from the germline V gene. The CDR3 contains 15 residues. The CDR3 protein is CASRGQDAQHQPQHF. The CDR3, as DNA: TGTGCCAGCAGGGGACAGGACGCCCAGCATCAGCCCCAGCATTTT.

This chain joins TRBV20-1 and TRBJ2-5, with D maybe TRBD1 (6 bases). V dropped 3 bases and J dropped 4 bases, with 9 bases sitting between them. CDR1 and CDR2 (germline): DFQATT, SNEGSKA (reference sequence). The CDR3 is made up of 12 amino acids. The CDR3 spells CSASLGGETQYF. As DNA, the CDR3 is TGCAGTGCTAGTCTAGGGGGAGAGACCCAGTACTTC.

The V call is TRBV24-1, the J call TRBJ2-2; 7 nucleotides agree with TRBD1. Germline V gives CDR1 KGHDR, CDR2 SFDVKD. The CDR3 has 16 residues. The J segment lost 1 base and the V segment lost 4 bases, leaving 5 bases of the junction unmatched. Written as DNA, the CDR3 is TGTGCCACCAGTGAACCCGGGACAGTGAACACCGGGGAGCTGTTTTTT. Amino acids: CATSEPGTVNTGELFF.

The rearrangement links TRBV12-3 or TRBV12-4 to TRBJ1-5, with unresolved D. This CDR3 contains 13 residues. V was pared by 3 bases and J by 2 bases, with 5 bases between. The CDR3 sequence is CASSFQGNQPQHF. The CDR3, as DNA: TGTGCCAGCAGTTTCCAGGGCAATCAGCCCCAGCATTTT.

CDR3 nucleotides: TGTGCCAGCAGCGCGACAGGGGGCCGTACTCCCTACGAGCAGTACTTC. Translated, it gives CASSATGGRTPYEQYF. The rearrangement uses TRBV9 and TRBJ2-7, with 10 bases aligning to TRBD1. This CDR3 region has 16 residues. CDR1 is SGDLS and CDR2 is YYNGEE in the germline V gene. J lost 2 bases, V lost 3 bases, and 8 bases had no gene match.

For the CDR3, the DNA is TGTGCCAGCAGTCGGGAGTACGAGCAGTACTTC. This sequence encodes CASSREYEQYF. The chain combines TRBV2 with TRBJ2-7, with a tentative D call TRBD2 (6 bases). Trimming stripped 5 bases from V and 4 bases from J, with 6 bases between. CDR1 is SNHLY and CDR2 is FYNNEI in the germline V gene. This CDR3 is built from 11 residues.

This sequence joins TRBV25-1 and TRBJ1-6; 9 bases are shared with TRBD1. Germline V lookup: CDR1 MGHDK, CDR2 SYGVNS. The CDR3 is made up of 15 amino acids. Trimming took 6 bases from V and 7 from J; bases not matched to a gene: 7. The CDR3 is CASRPDRGDNSPLHF. For the CDR3, the DNA is TGTGCCAGCAGGCCGGACAGGGGAGACAATTCACCCCTCCACTTT.

This clone was detected only a few times. The chain employs TRBV6-5 and TRBJ1-4; D unclear. The CDR3 runs 14 residues. Germline CDR1 is MNHEY and CDR2 is SVGAGI. With 6 bases removed from V and 7 bases from J, the gap between germline ends came to 15 bases. The CDR3 nucleotides read TGTGCCAGCAGAAACTTCAACAAGGGTGAAAAACTGTTTTTT. It yields the protein CASRNFNKGEKLFF.

The rearrangement links TRBV5-1 to TRBJ1-2; 9 positions agree with TRBD1. The CDR3 spans 14 residues. Germline V gene sequence: CDR1 SGHRS, CDR2 YFSETQ. V shed 4 bases, J shed 2 bases, and the junction held 3 bases outside the gene matches. Here the CDR3 DNA reads TGCGCCAGCAGCGTTACAGGGGGCAACTATGGCTACACCTTC. Protein: CASSVTGGNYGYTF.

The V and J genes are TRBV28 and TRBJ1-1, with D maybe TRBD1 (6 bases). The CDR3 runs 16 residues. CDR1 and CDR2 (germline): MDHEN, SYDVKM. The V end lost 7 bases, the J end lost 4 bases, and 22 bases lay between the germline ends. The CDR3 coding sequence is TGTGCCAGCACTCTTCGGGGCGGGGGGCTCGGCACTGAAGCTTTCTTT. This gives the protein CASTLRGGGLGTEAFF.

The V gene is TRBV19, the J gene TRBJ2-1; D is uncertain. Per germline, CDR1 LNHDA and CDR2 SQIVND (reference sequence). The CDR3 extends over 13 amino acids. Trimming left V 2 bases short and J 2 bases short, with 4 bases between. The CDR3 is CASSIRPYNEQFF. CDR3 bases: TGTGCCAGTAGTATACGACCCTACAATGAGCAGTTCTTC.

J is TRBJ1-6 and V is TRBV12-3 or TRBV12-4; D not resolved. The V gene lost 7 bases and the J gene lost 3 bases, with 7 bases spanning the gap. CDR3 length: 13 residues. Here the CDR3 reads CASTPDYNSPLHF. In DNA, the CDR3 is TGTGCCAGCACACCCGACTATAATTCACCCCTCCACTTT.

This chain uses TRBV9 with TRBJ1-2; 8 bases agree with TRBD1. Germline V lookup: CDR1 SGDLS, CDR2 YYNGEE. J gave up 2 bases and V 3 bases, and 6 bases lay outside the gene matches. This CDR3 contains 15 residues. The CDR3 sequence is CASSAPGTGNYGYTF. The CDR3 region has the DNA TGTGCCAGCAGCGCGCCCGGGACAGGAAACTATGGCTACACCTTC.